The rows below give T cell receptor beta chains drawn from one sample of a study of TIL therapy for anti-PD-1-resistant metastatic lung cancer. The method was immunoSEQ multiplex PCR; TCRdb's version includes in-frame clones alone and lacks a portion of them. The table has about 47,000 clones, 86% seen once; the top ten hold around 5%. The sequencing here drew on blood, taken at baseline. The receptors derive from a person aged 25 to 85 with non-small cell lung cancer. CDR3s include the opening cysteine and the closing phenylalanine or tryptophan. The D gene is left open where the match is weak. Clone size is given for some rows only: seen once, a few or many times, or a class if the clone is expanded.

D,size,J,V,DNA,CDR3
.,.,TRBJ2-2,TRBV18,TGTGCCAGCTCACCTCCGGCTACCCTATCGAACACCGGGGAGCTGTTTTTT,CASSPPATLSNTGELFF
TRBD2,.,TRBJ2-7,TRBV29-1,TGCAGCGTTGAAGCGGCTAGCGGTTACGAGCAGTACTTC,CSVEAASGYEQYF
.,once,TRBJ1-5,TRBV18,TGTGCCAGCTCACCGAATCCAGGGATCGGGGGTCAGCCCCAGCATTTT,CASSPNPGIGGQPQHF
.,.,TRBJ1-1,TRBV19,TGTGCCAGTAGTAACAGCTTATGGGGATCGATGAACACTGAAGCTTTCTTT,CASSNSLWGSMNTEAFF
TRBD2,.,TRBJ2-7,TRBV18,TGTGCCAGCTCACCACCGGTAGCGGGAGGTGTTCGCGAGCAGTACTTC,CASSPPVAGGVREQYF
TRBD1,.,TRBJ2-3,TRBV19,TGTGCCAGTAGGGCCCGGACAGGTCACACAGATACGCAGTATTTT,CASRARTGHTDTQYF
.,.,TRBJ2-5,TRBV10-3,TGTGCCATCAGCTGGGAAGGGACCCAGTACTTC,CAISWEGTQYF
TRBD2,.,TRBJ2-1,TRBV11-3,TGTGCCAGCAGCCCCGCGCGCGGGAGCGCCTATGAGCAGTTCTTC,CASSPARGSAYEQFF
.,once,TRBJ1-1,TRBV10-3,TGTGCCATCAGAGCCGAAGTAGGCACTGAAGCTTTCTTT,CAIRAEVGTEAFF
TRBD1,.,TRBJ2-7,TRBV28,TGTGCCAGCAGTCCAACAGGGGGGTACGAGCAGTACTTC,CASSPTGGYEQYF
.,.,TRBJ2-7,TRBV6-5,TGTGCCAGCAGTTACGGGCCGGGGGACGAGCAGTACTTC,CASSYGPGDEQYF
.,.,TRBJ2-3,TRBV6-5,TGTGCCAGCAGTTACGGGTCAGGGAGCACAGATACGCAGTATTTT,CASSYGSGSTDTQYF
.,.,TRBJ2-1,TRBV5-4,TGTGCCACCAGAGGGGGGGGCCTCTACAATGAGCAGTTCTTC,CATRGGGLYNEQFF
TRBD1,.,TRBJ1-5,TRBV30,TGTGCCTGGAGTGAAGGGGTGGGTCAGGGGGGCAATCAGCCCCAGCATTTT,CAWSEGVGQGGNQPQHF
TRBD1,.,TRBJ2-7,TRBV4-3,TGCGCCAGCAGCCAAGACCAGGGGGCCCCTTACGAGCAGTACTTC,CASSQDQGAPYEQYF
.,.,TRBJ1-3,TRBV11-2,TGTGCCAGCAGCTTAGGTTGGGCTGGAAACACCATATATTTT,CASSLGWAGNTIYF
TRBD2,.,TRBJ2-3,TRBV28,TGTGCCAGCAGTTCACTAGCGGGTTTAGATACGCAGTATTTT,CASSSLAGLDTQYF
.,.,TRBJ2-3,TRBV6-1,TGTGCCAGCAGTGTAGCGGATACGCAGTATTTT,CASSVADTQYF
.,.,TRBJ1-2,TRBV4-3,TGCGCCAGCAGCCAAGATCTGGGGGCGGGGTATGGCTACACCTTC,CASSQDLGAGYGYTF
.,.,TRBJ2-3,TRBV20-1,TGCAGTGTTGGGACAGATACGCAGTATTTT,CSVGTDTQYF
TRBD1,.,TRBJ2-7,TRBV18,TGTGCCAGCTCACTCGGACAGGTAGAACACGAGCAGTACTTC,CASSLGQVEHEQYF
TRBD1,.,TRBJ1-6,TRBV2,TGTGCCAGCAGCCCGGACAGGTGGAATTCACCCCTCCACTTT,CASSPDRWNSPLHF
.,few,TRBJ2-5,TRBV7-9,TGTGCCAGCAGCCCACCCGGTAGGGGCGAGACCCAGTACTTC,CASSPPGRGETQYF
.,.,TRBJ1-4,TRBV19,TGTGCCAGTAGTGTCCTCCGGGACTTCTCTGAAAAACTGTTTTTT,CASSVLRDFSEKLFF
TRBD1,.,TRBJ1-2,TRBV12-3/TRBV12-4,TGTGCCAGCATGTGGGGACAGGGGGTCGGCTACACCTTC,CASMWGQGVGYTF